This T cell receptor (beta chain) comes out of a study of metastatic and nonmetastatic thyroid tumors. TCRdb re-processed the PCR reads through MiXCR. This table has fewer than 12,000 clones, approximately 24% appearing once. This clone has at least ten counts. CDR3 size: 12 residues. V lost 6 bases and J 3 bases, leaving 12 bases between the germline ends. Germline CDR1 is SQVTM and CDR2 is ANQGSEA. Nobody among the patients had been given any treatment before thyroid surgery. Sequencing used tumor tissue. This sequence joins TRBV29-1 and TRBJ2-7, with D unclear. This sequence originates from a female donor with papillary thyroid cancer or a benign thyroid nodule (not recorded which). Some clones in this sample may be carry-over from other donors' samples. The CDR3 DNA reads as TGCAGCGTGAAGACGGTAAGCTACGAGCAGTACTTC. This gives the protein CSVKTVSYEQYF.